These T cell receptor beta chains were read from a single sample in a study of blood T cell repertoires in COVID-19. Using immunoSEQ multiplex PCR, the repertoire was profiled, and TCRdb retains in-frame clones only, with some absent. The top ten hold roughly 0.99% of the sample, which has 100,000 or so clones, 80% to 95% seen once. The sequenced sample consisted of peripheral blood. These receptors came from a man between 60 and 75 years old with acute or convalescent COVID-19. Both conserved end residues are part of each CDR3. Fields, in order: J gene, V gene, clone size, CDR3 protein. Some rows mark clone size as missing; the rest say once, few, many or name a class of expanded clone.

j_gene: TRBJ1-4
v_gene: TRBV30
abundance: .
CDR3aa: CAVQEGVTNEKLFF

j_gene: TRBJ1-2
v_gene: TRBV7-9
abundance: .
CDR3aa: CASSLPSKTAHGYTF

j_gene: TRBJ2-1
v_gene: TRBV27
abundance: .
CDR3aa: CASRQANYNEQFF

j_gene: TRBJ2-6
v_gene: TRBV19
abundance: .
CDR3aa: CASSLERSGSGANVLTF

j_gene: TRBJ2-3
v_gene: TRBV24-1
abundance: .
CDR3aa: CATSDFRGADTQYF

j_gene: TRBJ1-1
v_gene: TRBV9
abundance: few
CDR3aa: CASSVGGRGAEAFF

j_gene: TRBJ1-5
v_gene: TRBV6-5
abundance: .
CDR3aa: CASSPGTGYNQPQHF

j_gene: TRBJ2-7
v_gene: TRBV4-2
abundance: .
CDR3aa: CASSSRLAPYEQYF

j_gene: TRBJ2-1
v_gene: TRBV11-3
abundance: .
CDR3aa: CASSLSGSIYEQFF

j_gene: TRBJ2-5
v_gene: TRBV6-6
abundance: .
CDR3aa: CASSLQLGLPQETQYF

j_gene: TRBJ1-1
v_gene: TRBV9
abundance: .
CDR3aa: CASSVGQINTEAFF

j_gene: TRBJ1-5
v_gene: TRBV5-1
abundance: .
CDR3aa: CASSVDGGNQPQHF

j_gene: TRBJ2-2
v_gene: TRBV3-1/TRBV3-2
abundance: .
CDR3aa: CASSLGLAGNTGELFF

j_gene: TRBJ1-2
v_gene: TRBV14
abundance: once
CDR3aa: CASSQGRGQGYTF

j_gene: TRBJ1-2
v_gene: TRBV28
abundance: .
CDR3aa: CASSFRHRDRGRDGYTF

j_gene: TRBJ2-3
v_gene: TRBV13
abundance: .
CDR3aa: CASSLRLAGGTDTQYF

j_gene: TRBJ1-4
v_gene: TRBV5-1
abundance: .
CDR3aa: CASSVSRGLDEKLFF

j_gene: TRBJ1-5
v_gene: TRBV9
abundance: .
CDR3aa: CASSVGVGHQPQHF

j_gene: TRBJ2-1
v_gene: TRBV11-3
abundance: .
CDR3aa: CASSWTGTGSNNEQFF

j_gene: TRBJ1-4
v_gene: TRBV5-1
abundance: once
CDR3aa: CASSLPGQDEKLFF

j_gene: TRBJ2-5
v_gene: TRBV2
abundance: .
CDR3aa: CASRDQLVGETQYF

j_gene: TRBJ2-7
v_gene: TRBV28
abundance: .
CDR3aa: CASSPSLGQGDYEQYF

j_gene: TRBJ2-2
v_gene: TRBV3-1/TRBV3-2
abundance: few
CDR3aa: CASSPFILVQGTGELFF

j_gene: TRBJ2-1
v_gene: TRBV6-1
abundance: .
CDR3aa: CASSDSASGRLF

j_gene: TRBJ1-6
v_gene: TRBV14
abundance: .
CDR3aa: CASSPSGRDSPLHF

j_gene: TRBJ1-1
v_gene: TRBV30
abundance: once
CDR3aa: CAWSNQGARTEAFF

j_gene: TRBJ2-3
v_gene: TRBV5-5
abundance: .
CDR3aa: CASSLAAGTVSTDTQYF

j_gene: TRBJ1-1
v_gene: TRBV4-2
abundance: .
CDR3aa: CASSQDWQANTEAFF

j_gene: TRBJ1-1
v_gene: TRBV27
abundance: once
CDR3aa: CASSLGGGTEAFF

j_gene: TRBJ2-1
v_gene: TRBV13
abundance: .
CDR3aa: CASSGLRDNSSYNEQFF

j_gene: TRBJ1-2
v_gene: TRBV12-3/TRBV12-4
abundance: .
CDR3aa: CASSFVPEGGYTF

j_gene: TRBJ2-3
v_gene: TRBV7-3
abundance: .
CDR3aa: CASSLIPGGFTDTQYF

j_gene: TRBJ1-2
v_gene: TRBV4-1
abundance: .
CDR3aa: CASSQGPGGVGSNYGYTF

j_gene: TRBJ1-2
v_gene: TRBV7-3
abundance: once
CDR3aa: CASSLGQGTYGYTF

j_gene: TRBJ1-1
v_gene: TRBV5-4
abundance: .
CDR3aa: CASSSTGATEAFF

j_gene: TRBJ2-5
v_gene: TRBV7-2
abundance: .
CDR3aa: CASSLNPSGDGETQYF

j_gene: TRBJ1-1
v_gene: TRBV12-3/TRBV12-4
abundance: .
CDR3aa: CASSPTGFTEAFF

j_gene: TRBJ2-7
v_gene: TRBV27
abundance: .
CDR3aa: CASSLYRSSYEQYF

j_gene: TRBJ1-2
v_gene: TRBV20-1
abundance: few
CDR3aa: CSAPRPGGYTF

j_gene: TRBJ2-1
v_gene: TRBV27
abundance: .
CDR3aa: CASSLWQREGGEQFF

j_gene: TRBJ1-6
v_gene: TRBV2
abundance: .
CDR3aa: CASTRDRAGNSPLHF

j_gene: TRBJ1-3
v_gene: TRBV7-6
abundance: .
CDR3aa: CASSLSWGQGLSGNTIYF